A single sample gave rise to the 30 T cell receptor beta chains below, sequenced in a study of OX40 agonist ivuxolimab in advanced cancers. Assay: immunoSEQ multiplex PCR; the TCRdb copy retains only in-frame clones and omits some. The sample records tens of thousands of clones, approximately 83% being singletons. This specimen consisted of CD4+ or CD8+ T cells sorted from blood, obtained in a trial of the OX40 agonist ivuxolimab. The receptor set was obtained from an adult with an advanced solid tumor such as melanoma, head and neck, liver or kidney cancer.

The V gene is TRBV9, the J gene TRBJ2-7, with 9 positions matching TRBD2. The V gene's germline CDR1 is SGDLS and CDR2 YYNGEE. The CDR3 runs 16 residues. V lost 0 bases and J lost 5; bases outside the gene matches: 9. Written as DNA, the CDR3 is TGTGCCAGCAGCGTAGGAGTCGCGCTAGCGGGAAACGAGCAGTACTTC. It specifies CASSVGVALAGNEQYF.

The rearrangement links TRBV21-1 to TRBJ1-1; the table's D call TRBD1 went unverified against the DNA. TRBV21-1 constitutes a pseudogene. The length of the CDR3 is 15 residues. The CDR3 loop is CASSTGDRENTEAFF. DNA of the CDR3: TGTGCCAGCAGCACGGGGGACAGGGAGAACACTGAAGCTTTCTTT.

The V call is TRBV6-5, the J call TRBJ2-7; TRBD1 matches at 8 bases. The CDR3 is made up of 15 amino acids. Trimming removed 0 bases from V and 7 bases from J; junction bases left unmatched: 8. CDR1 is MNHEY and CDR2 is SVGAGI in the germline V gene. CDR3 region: CASSYSDRGGEEQYF. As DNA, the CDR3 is TGTGCCAGCAGTTACTCCGACAGGGGTGGCGAGGAGCAGTACTTC.

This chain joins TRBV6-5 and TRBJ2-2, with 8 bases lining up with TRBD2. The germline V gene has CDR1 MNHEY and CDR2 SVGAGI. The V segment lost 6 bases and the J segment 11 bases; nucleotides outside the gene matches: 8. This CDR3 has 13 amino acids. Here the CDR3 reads CASRRYREGELFF. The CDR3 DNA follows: TGTGCCAGCAGACGCTACCGGGAGGGAGAGCTGTTTTTT.

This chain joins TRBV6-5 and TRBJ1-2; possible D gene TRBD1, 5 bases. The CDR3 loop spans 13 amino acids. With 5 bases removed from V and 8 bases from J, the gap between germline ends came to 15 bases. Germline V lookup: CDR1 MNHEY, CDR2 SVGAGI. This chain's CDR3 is CASSARDFGGYTF. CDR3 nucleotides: TGTGCCAGCAGTGCCCGGGACTTCGGGGGCTACACCTTC.

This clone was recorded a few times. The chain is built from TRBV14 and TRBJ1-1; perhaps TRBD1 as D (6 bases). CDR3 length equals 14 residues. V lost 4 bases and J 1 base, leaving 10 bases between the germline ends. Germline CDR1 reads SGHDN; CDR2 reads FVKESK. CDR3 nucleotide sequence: TGTGCCAGCAGCCCCTGGACAGCGAACACTGAAGCTTTCTTT. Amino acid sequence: CASSPWTANTEAFF.

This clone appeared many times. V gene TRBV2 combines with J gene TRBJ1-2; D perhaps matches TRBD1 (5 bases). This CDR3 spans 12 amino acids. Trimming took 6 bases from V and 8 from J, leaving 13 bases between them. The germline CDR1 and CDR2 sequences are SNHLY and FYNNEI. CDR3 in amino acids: CASRGRAPGYTF. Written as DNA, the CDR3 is TGTGCCAGCAGAGGCAGGGCTCCCGGCTACACCTTC.

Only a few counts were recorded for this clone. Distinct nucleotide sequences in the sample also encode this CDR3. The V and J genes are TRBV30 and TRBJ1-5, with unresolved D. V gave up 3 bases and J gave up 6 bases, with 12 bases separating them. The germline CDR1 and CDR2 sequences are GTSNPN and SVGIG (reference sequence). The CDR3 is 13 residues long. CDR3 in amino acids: CAWSAAGSQPQHF. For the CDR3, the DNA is TGTGCCTGGAGCGCGGCAGGAAGTCAGCCCCAGCATTTT.

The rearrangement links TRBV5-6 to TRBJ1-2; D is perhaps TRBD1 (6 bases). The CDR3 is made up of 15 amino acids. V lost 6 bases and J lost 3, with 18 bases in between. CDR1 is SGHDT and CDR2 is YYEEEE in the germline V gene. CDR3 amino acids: CASTVGHPGDYGYTF. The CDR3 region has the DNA TGTGCCAGCACCGTGGGACACCCCGGGGACTATGGCTACACCTTC.

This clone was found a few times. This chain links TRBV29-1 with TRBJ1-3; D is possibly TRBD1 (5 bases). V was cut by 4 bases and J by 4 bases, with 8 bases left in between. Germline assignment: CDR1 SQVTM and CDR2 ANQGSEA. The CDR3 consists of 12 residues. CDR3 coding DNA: TGCAGCGTTGCACAGGACGGAAACACCATATATTTT. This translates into CSVAQDGNTIYF. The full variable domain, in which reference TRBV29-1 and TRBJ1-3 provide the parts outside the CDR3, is SAVISQKPSRDICQRGTSLTIQCQVDSQVTMMFWYRQQPGQSLTLIATANQGSEATYESGFVIDKFPISRPNLTFSTLTVSNMSPEDSSIYLCSVAQDGNTIYFGEGSWLTVV.

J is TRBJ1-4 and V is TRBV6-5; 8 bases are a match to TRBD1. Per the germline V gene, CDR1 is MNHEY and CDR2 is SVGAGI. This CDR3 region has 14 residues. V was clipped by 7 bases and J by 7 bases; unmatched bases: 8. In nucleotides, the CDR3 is TGTGCCAGCATTGACAGGGGAGGCAGTGAAAAACTGTTTTTT. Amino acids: CASIDRGGSEKLFF.

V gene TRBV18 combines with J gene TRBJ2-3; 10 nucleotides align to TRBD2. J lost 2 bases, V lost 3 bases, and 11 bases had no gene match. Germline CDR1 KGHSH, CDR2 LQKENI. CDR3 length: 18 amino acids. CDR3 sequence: CASSPDIAGGNHTDTQYF. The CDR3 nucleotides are TGTGCCAGCTCACCGGACATAGCGGGGGGCAACCACACAGATACGCAGTATTTT.

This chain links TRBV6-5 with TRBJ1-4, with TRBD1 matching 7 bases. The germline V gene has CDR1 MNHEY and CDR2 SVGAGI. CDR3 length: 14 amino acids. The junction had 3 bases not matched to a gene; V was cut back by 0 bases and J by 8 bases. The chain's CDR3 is CASSYSRQGEKLFF. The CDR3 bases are TGTGCCAGCAGTTACTCCCGACAGGGAGAAAAACTGTTTTTT.

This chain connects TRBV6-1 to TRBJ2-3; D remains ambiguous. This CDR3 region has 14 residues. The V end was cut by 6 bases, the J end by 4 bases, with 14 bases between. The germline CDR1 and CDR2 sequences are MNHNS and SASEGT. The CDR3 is CASRTTNIPDTQYF. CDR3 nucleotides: TGTGCCAGCAGAACGACGAATATCCCAGATACGCAGTATTTT.

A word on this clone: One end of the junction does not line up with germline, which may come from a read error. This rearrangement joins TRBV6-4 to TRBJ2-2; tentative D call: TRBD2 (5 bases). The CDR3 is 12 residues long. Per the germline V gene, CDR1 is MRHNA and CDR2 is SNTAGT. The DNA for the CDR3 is TGTGCCAGCAGGGACTACACCGGGGAGCTGTTTTTT. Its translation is CASRDYTGELFF.

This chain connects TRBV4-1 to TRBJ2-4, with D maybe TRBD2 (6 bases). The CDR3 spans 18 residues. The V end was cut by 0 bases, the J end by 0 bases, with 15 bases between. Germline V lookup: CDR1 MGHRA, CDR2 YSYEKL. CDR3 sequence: CASSQDPGTQVAKNIQYF. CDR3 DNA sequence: TGCGCCAGCAGCCAAGATCCAGGGACTCAAGTAGCCAAAAACATTCAGTACTTC.

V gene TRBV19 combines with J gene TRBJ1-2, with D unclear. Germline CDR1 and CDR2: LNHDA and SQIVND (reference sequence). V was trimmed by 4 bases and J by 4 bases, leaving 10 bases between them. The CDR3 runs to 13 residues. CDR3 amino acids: CASSKQEAYGYTF. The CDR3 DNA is TGTGCCAGTAGTAAGCAGGAAGCCTATGGCTACACCTTC.

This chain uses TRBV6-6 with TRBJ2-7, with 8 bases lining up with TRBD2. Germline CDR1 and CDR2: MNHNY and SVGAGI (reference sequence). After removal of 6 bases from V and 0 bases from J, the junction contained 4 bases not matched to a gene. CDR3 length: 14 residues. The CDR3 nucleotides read TGTGCCAGCAGCCTGCGGGGGGCCTCCTACGAGCAGTACTTC. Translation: CASSLRGASYEQYF.

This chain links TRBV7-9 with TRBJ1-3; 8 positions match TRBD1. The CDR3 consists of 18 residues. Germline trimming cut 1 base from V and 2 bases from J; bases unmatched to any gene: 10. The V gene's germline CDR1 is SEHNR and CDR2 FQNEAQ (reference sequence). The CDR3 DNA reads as TGTGCCAGCAGCTTAGTTACCGGGACAGGCTCTCCTGGAAACACCATATATTTT. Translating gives CASSLVTGTGSPGNTIYF.

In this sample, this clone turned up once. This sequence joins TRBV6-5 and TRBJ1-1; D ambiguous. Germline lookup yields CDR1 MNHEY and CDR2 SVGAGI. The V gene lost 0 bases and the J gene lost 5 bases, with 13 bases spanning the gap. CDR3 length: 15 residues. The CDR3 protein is CASSYSIGGKTEAFF. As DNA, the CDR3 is TGTGCCAGCAGTTACTCGATTGGAGGGAAGACTGAAGCTTTCTTT.

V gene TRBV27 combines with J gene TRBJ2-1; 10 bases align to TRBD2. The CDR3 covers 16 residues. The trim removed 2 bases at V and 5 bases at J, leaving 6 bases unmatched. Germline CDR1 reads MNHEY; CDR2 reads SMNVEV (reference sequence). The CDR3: CASSLLASGGDNEQFF. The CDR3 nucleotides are TGTGCCAGCAGTTTACTTGCTAGCGGGGGTGACAATGAGCAGTTCTTC.

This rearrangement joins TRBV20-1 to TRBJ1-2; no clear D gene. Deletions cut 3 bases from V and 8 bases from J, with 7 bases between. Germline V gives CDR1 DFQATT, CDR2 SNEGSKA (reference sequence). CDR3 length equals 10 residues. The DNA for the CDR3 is TGCAGTGCTAGGCCAGGAGGCTACACCTTC. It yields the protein CSARPGGYTF.

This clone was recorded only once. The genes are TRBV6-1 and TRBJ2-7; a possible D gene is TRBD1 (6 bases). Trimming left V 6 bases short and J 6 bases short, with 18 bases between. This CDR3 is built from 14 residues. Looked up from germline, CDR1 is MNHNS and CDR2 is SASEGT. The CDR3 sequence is CASSPQGYLREQYF. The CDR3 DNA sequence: TGTGCCAGCAGCCCACAGGGTTATTTGCGCGAGCAGTACTTC.

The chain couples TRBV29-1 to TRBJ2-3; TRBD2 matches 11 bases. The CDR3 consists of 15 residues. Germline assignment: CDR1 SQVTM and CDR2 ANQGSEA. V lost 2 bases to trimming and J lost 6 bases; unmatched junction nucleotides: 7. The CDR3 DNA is TGCAGCGTTGAACTTCCGGGACTAGCGGTGGATACGCAGTATTTT. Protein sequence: CSVELPGLAVDTQYF.

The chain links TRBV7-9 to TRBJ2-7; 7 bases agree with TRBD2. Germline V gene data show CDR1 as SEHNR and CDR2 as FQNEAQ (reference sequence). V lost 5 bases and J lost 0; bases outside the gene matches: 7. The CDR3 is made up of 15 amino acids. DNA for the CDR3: TGTGCCAGCAGCCCCCGAGTAGCGGGCTCCTACGAGCAGTACTTC. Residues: CASSPRVAGSYEQYF.

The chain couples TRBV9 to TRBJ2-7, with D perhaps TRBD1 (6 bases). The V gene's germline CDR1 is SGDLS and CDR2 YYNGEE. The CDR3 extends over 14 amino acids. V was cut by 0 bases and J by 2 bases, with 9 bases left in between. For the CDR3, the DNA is TGTGCCAGCAGCGTAGATGGGGGCACCTACGAGCAGTACTTC. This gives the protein CASSVDGGTYEQYF. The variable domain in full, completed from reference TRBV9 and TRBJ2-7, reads DSGVTQTPKHLITATGQRVTLRCSPRSGDLSVYWYQQSLDQGLQFLIQYYNGEERAKGNILERFSAQQFPDLHSELNLSSLELGDSALYFCASSVDGGTYEQYFGPGTRLTVT.

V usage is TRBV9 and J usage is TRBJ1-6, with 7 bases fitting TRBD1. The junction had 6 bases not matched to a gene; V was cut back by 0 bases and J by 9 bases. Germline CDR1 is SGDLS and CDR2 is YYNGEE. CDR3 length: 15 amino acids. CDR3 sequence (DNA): TGTGCCAGCAGCGTAGGACAGGGAGGGACTTCACCCCTCCACTTT. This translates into CASSVGQGGTSPLHF.

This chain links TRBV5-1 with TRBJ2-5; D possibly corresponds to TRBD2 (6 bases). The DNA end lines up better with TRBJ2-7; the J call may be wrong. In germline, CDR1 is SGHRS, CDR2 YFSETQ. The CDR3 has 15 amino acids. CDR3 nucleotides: TGCGCCAGCAGCCACCGATTCGGGGGAGTCTACGAGCAGTACTTC. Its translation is CASSHRFGGVYEQYF.

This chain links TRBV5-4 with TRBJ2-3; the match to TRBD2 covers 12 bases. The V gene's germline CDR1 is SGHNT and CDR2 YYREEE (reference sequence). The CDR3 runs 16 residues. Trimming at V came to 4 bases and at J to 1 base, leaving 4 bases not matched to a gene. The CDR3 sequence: CASSQGLAGGTDTQYF. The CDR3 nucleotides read TGTGCCAGCAGCCAGGGACTAGCGGGCGGCACAGATACGCAGTATTTT.

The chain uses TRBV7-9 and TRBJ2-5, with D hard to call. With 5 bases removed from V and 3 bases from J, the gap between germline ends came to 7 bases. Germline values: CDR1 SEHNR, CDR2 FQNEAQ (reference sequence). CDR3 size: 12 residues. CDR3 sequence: CASSGRKETQYF. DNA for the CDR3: TGTGCCAGCAGCGGTAGGAAAGAGACCCAGTACTTC.